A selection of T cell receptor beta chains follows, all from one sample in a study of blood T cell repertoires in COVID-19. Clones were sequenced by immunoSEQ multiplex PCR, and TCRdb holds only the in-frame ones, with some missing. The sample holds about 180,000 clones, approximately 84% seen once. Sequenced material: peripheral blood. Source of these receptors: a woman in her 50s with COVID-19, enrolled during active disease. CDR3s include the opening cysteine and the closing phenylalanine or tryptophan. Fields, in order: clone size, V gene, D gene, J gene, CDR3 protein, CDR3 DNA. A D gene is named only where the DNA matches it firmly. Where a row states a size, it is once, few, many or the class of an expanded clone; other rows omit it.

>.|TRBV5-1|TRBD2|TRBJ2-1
CASKSGGPSSYNEQFF
TGCGCCAGCAAAAGCGGGGGGCCGAGCTCCTACAATGAGCAGTTCTTC
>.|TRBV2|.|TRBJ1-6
CASNTASYNSPLHF
TGTGCCAGCAACACCGCCTCCTATAATTCACCCCTCCACTTT
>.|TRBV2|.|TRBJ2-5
CASYFQETQYF
TGTGCCAGCTATTTCCAAGAGACCCAGTACTTC
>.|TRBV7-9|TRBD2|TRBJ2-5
CASSLSTSVETQYF
TGTGCCAGCAGCTTAAGCACTAGCGTCGAGACCCAGTACTTC
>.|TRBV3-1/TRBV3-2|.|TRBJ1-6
CASSQGMGARYNSPLHF
TGTGCCAGCAGCCAAGGGATGGGGGCGCGGTATAATTCACCCCTCCACTTT
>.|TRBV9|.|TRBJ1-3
CASSLSHVSGNTIYF
TGTGCCAGCAGCCTCTCACACGTCTCTGGAAACACCATATATTTT
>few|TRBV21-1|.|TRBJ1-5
CASSKRAREGQPQHF
TGTGCCAGCAGCAAGAGGGCGAGGGAGGGTCAGCCCCAGCATTTT
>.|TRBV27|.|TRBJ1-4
CASSPTGSNEKLFF
TGTGCCAGCAGCCCAACAGGGTCTAATGAAAAACTGTTTTTT
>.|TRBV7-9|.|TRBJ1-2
CASSLQDNYGYTF
TGTGCCAGCAGCTTACAGGATAACTATGGCTACACCTTC
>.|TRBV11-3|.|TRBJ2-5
CASRKWVRVTQYF
TGTGCCAGCAGAAAGTGGGTCCGGGTCACCCAGTACTTC